The following is a T cell receptor (beta chain) sequence with its context. Generated by immunoSEQ multiplex PCR, the TCRdb table keeps only in-frame clones and is missing some. The table includes 130,000 to 150,000 clones, approximately 85% detected once. V lost 4 bases, J lost 6 bases, and 7 bases stayed unmatched. There are 14 residues in the CDR3. The germline V gene encodes CDR1 ENHRY and CDR2 SYGVKD. The sample is drawn from a study of blood T cell repertoires in COVID-19. Study in general: From the United States, Italy and Spain came samples of acute and convalescent COVID-19.

The sample consisted of peripheral blood. The TCR was taken from a woman aged 55-69 years with COVID-19, enrolled during active disease. The V and J genes are TRBV10-3 and TRBJ2-5, with 8 nucleotides matching TRBD1. This CDR3 reads CAISGADRGKTQYF. The CDR3 DNA reads TGTGCCATCAGTGGTGCAGACAGGGGTAAGACCCAGTACTTC.